This T cell receptor (beta chain) was obtained from a study of Ad26.COV2.S vaccination and SARS-CoV-2 variants. The treatment is: over 15 received Ad26.COV2.S at low or high dose, single or two shots; roughly 5 received placebo; per-sample allocation not given. Sampling was performed 63 days after the first vaccine or placebo injection. This CDR3 is built from 13 residues. Trimming removed 5 bases from V and 5 bases from J; junction bases left unmatched: 4. Germline lookup yields CDR1 SGHTA and CDR2 FQGTGA. Data came from immunoSEQ multiplex PCR; TCRdb stores just in-frame clones and leaves some out. The data show about 480,000 clones, around 90% seen once.

J is TRBJ2-5 and V is TRBV7-3; 8 nucleotides line up with TRBD2. The receptor was isolated from a person between 18 and 60 years old who received the Ad26.COV2.S COVID-19 vaccine or a placebo. This material consisted of peripheral blood, taken in a trial of Ad26.COV2.S vaccine versus placebo. CDR3 residues: CASSPGTRETQYF. CDR3 bases: TGTGCCAGCAGCCCCGGGACTAGGGAGACCCAGTACTTC. Looking up the rest from reference TRBV7-3 and TRBJ2-5 gives the full variable domain: GAGVSQTPSNKVTEKGKYVELRCDPISGHTALYWYRQSLGQGPEFLIYFQGTGAADDSGLPNDRFFAVRPEGSVSTLKIQRTERGDSAVYLCASSPGTRETQYFGPGTRLLVL.